The next 4 T cell receptor beta chains were all read from a single sample in a study of shared clonotypes between healthy human individuals. Some clones are missing from TCRdb's copy, which holds only in-frame ones; the method was immunoSEQ multiplex PCR. The data hold 490,000 or so clones, with 79% observed a single time. Sequences were obtained from PBMCs. The receptors stem from a woman aged 40 to 50 in good health. Some clones in this sample may be carry-over from other donors' samples.

The J gene is TRBJ2-2, the V gene TRBV19; tentative D call: TRBD2 (5 bases). This CDR3 has 17 amino acids. CDR1 and CDR2 (germline): LNHDA, SQIVND (reference sequence). Trimming removed 4 bases at V and 3 bases at J, with 18 bases between. Here the CDR3 reads CASSNPPGGWDTGELFF. Written as DNA, the CDR3 is TGTGCCAGTAGTAATCCCCCTGGAGGTTGGGACACCGGGGAGCTGTTTTTT. Using reference TRBV19 and TRBJ2-2 for the parts outside the CDR3, the full variable domain is DGGITQSPKYLFRKEGQNVTLSCEQNLNHDAMYWYRQDPGQGLRLIYYSQIVNDFQKGDIAEGYSVSREKKESFPLTVTSAQKNPTAFYLCASSNPPGGWDTGELFFGEGSRLTVL.

The V and J genes are TRBV14 and TRBJ2-2; TRBD2 might be the D (5 bases). Germline V lookup: CDR1 SGHDN, CDR2 FVKESK. Trimming removed 1 base at V and 6 bases at J, with 12 bases between. The CDR3 is made up of 15 amino acids. CDR3 DNA: TGTGCCAGCAGCCAAGTATTAGGAGGATCCGGGGAGCTGTTTTTT. This gives the protein CASSQVLGGSGELFF.

The chain links TRBV7-9 to TRBJ2-1; D ambiguous. CDR1 is SEHNR, CDR2 FQNEAQ, per germline (reference sequence). The ends were cut back, 0 bases at V and 4 bases at J, with 7 bases in the middle. CDR3 length: 14 amino acids. CDR3 nucleotides: TGTGCCAGCAGCTTAGCTTCCGGATACAATGAGCAGTTCTTC. The encoded protein is CASSLASGYNEQFF.

The chain combines TRBV29-1 with TRBJ1-5, with TRBD1 matching over 8 bases. The CDR3 spans 12 residues. In germline, CDR1 is SQVTM, CDR2 ANQGSEA. V lost 6 bases to trimming and J lost 5 bases; unmatched junction nucleotides: 3. This CDR3 reads CSVAGGDQPQHF. CDR3 bases: TGCAGCGTGGCAGGGGGCGATCAGCCCCAGCATTTT.